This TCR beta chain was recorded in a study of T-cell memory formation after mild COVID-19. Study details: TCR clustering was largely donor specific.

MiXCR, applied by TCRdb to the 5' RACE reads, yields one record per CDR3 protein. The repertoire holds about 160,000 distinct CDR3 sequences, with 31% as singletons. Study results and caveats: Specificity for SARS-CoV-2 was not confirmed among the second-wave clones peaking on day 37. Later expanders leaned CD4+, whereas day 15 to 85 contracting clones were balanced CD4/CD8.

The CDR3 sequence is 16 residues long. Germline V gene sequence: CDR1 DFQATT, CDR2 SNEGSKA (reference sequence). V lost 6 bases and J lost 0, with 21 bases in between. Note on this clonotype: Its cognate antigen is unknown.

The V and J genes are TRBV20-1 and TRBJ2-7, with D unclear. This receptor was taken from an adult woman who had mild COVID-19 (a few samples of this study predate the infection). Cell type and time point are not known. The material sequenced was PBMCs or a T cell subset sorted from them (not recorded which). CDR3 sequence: CSATPLMVGVSYEQYF. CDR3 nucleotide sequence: TGCAGTGCCACCCCCTTAATGGTTGGGGTCTCCTACGAGCAGTACTTC.